A single sample is the source of the 25 T cell receptor beta chains below, sequenced in a study of tumor-infiltrating lymphocytes in primary liver carcinoma. TCR beta cDNA was made from roughly 450 ng total RNA with a constant-region primer. Modified slightly, ARM-PCR produced TCR beta libraries over three nested multiplex PCR rounds. The two initial PCR rounds, ten to eleven cycles each, used TRBV1-TRBV30 forward and C-beta reverse primers. TCRdb re-called the multiplex PCR reads with MiXCR, one entry per CDR3 protein. The sample yields approximately 300,000 distinct CDR3 sequences, approximately 65% seen once. Unsorted whole blood yielded the blood RNA, and germline DNA was also extracted. The sequenced sample consisted of peripheral blood. The receptors stem from a man between 40 and 49 years old with primary liver carcinoma and hepatitis B virus infection.

Points on this clonotype: A much larger clone differs by one base, so this may be a read error. The chain carries TRBV5-5 and TRBJ1-5, with D maybe TRBD1 (5 bases). CDR1 is SGHKS and CDR2 is YYEKEE in the germline V gene (reference sequence). This CDR3 spans 13 amino acids. The CDR3 DNA reads as TGTGCCAGCAGCTGGCAGGCAGGGCAGCTCCAGCATTTT. Translating gives CASSWQAGQLQHF.

The chain has TRBV6-6 and TRBJ2-1, with 11 bases fitting TRBD2. The germline V gene encodes CDR1 MNHNY and CDR2 SVGAGI (reference sequence). The CDR3 spans 18 residues. The V gene end was trimmed by 6 bases and the J gene end by 4 bases; junction bases not matched to a gene: 14. CDR3 sequence: CASSRGISGRVLYNEQFF. Written as DNA, the CDR3 is TGTGCCAGCAGCCGAGGGATTAGCGGGAGGGTCCTATACAATGAGCAGTTCTTC.

Remarks on this clonotype: This may be a read error, as it is one base from a much larger clone. This sequence joins TRBV4-2 and TRBJ2-1, with 9 bases identical to TRBD2. Trimming at V came to 5 bases and at J to 5 bases, leaving 10 bases not matched to a gene. The CDR3 is made up of 16 amino acids. CDR1 and CDR2 from the germline V gene are LGHNA and YNFKEQ. The CDR3 DNA is TGTGCCAGCAGCACCAGGACTAGCGAGGCCGACAATGAGCAGTTCTTC. Translated, it gives CASSTRTSEADNEQFF.

Concerning this clonotype itself: The CDR3 does not close with the conserved phenylalanine or tryptophan, likely indicating a read error. This chain uses TRBV5-4 with TRBJ2-1, with 8 positions matching TRBD2. The CDR3 loop spans 14 amino acids. Per germline, CDR1 SGHNT and CDR2 YYREEE (reference sequence). The junction had 11 bases not matched to a gene; V was cut back by 9 bases and J by 6 bases. The DNA of the CDR3 is TGTGCCATCCATAGCGGGAAAGGGATCAATGAGCAGTTCTTA. It specifies CAIHSGKGINEQFL.

This chain joins TRBV6-5 and TRBJ1-2, with D maybe TRBD1 (5 bases). Trimming pared 7 bases from V and 4 bases from J, leaving 16 bases between. CDR1 and CDR2 from the germline V gene are MNHEY and SVGAGI. The CDR3 consists of 14 residues. The CDR3 nucleotides read TGTGCCAGCACTCCTCCTTCAAGGGGCTATGGCTACACCTTC. Translation: CASTPPSRGYGYTF.

By sample fraction, this clonotype is medium-sized. The V call is TRBV11-1, the J call TRBJ2-1, with 12 bases identical to TRBD2. Germline V gene sequence: CDR1 SGHAT, CDR2 FQDESV (reference sequence). The CDR3 runs to 17 residues. V dropped 4 bases and J dropped 7; count of bases not matched to a gene: 11. CDR3 sequence: CASSSPSTSGSRNEQFF. CDR3 nucleotides: TGTGCCAGCAGCTCCCCCTCGACTAGCGGGAGTCGAAATGAGCAGTTCTTC.

This clonotype was counted only a few times. A read error is likely, as this CDR3 ends without the conserved phenylalanine or tryptophan. The chain recombines TRBV4-1 with TRBJ2-5, with D possibly TRBD2 on 6 matching bases. CDR1 and CDR2 from the germline V gene are MGHRA and YSYEKL. Trimming cost V 7 bases and J 5 bases, with 17 bases left between them. The CDR3 extends over 14 amino acids. The CDR3 loop reads CASTLISGDETQYL. The CDR3 nucleotides read TGCGCCAGCACCCTGATCTCGGGAGACGAGACCCAGTACCTC.

This CDR3 is CASSSIGGQETQYF. In DNA, the CDR3 is TGTGCCAGCAGCTCGATCGGGGGCCAAGAGACCCAGTACTTC. The genes are TRBV5-4 and TRBJ2-5; D might be TRBD2 (6 bases). This CDR3 has 14 amino acids. In germline, CDR1 is SGHNT, CDR2 YYREEE (reference sequence). The V end lost 3 bases, the J end lost 1 base, and 10 bases lay between the germline ends.

For this clonotype: A much larger clone differs by one base, so this may be a read error. V gene TRBV6-2 or TRBV6-3 combines with J gene TRBJ2-7; 15 nucleotides match TRBD2. The length of the CDR3 is 17 residues. Unmatched junction bases numbered 7, after V lost 5 bases and J lost 2 bases. In germline, CDR1 is MNHEY, CDR2 SVGEGT. The CDR3 reads CASSLSGLAGGTYEQYF. CDR3 coding DNA: TGTGCCAGCAGTCTCTCCGGACTAGCGGGAGGGACCTACGAGCAGTACTTC.

This clonotype has only a few counts. A much larger clonotype is one base distant, so this may be a read error. V usage is TRBV4-1 and J usage is TRBJ2-6, with a weak D call TRBD2 (5 bases). The CDR3 extends over 18 amino acids. The V end lost 4 bases, the J end lost 0 bases, and 16 bases lay between the germline ends. Per germline, CDR1 MGHRA and CDR2 YSYEKL. The CDR3 nucleotides are TGCGCCAGCAGCCTATATAGCGTGAGGGTCTCTGGGGCCAACGTCCTGACTTTC. Protein: CASSLYSVRVSGANVLTF.

The chain is built from TRBV7-9 and TRBJ2-5; the D call may be TRBD1 or TRBD2 (5 bases each). From germline, CDR1 is SEHNR and CDR2 FQNEAQ (reference sequence). With 8 bases removed from V and 4 bases from J, the gap between germline ends came to 11 bases. The CDR3 contains 12 residues. As DNA, the CDR3 is TGTGCCAGCGGCAGGGAGCTAGAGACCCAGTACTTC. This sequence encodes CASGRELETQYF.

To note about this clonotype: This sequence may be a read error, since a much larger clone differs from it by one base. The genes are TRBV4-1 and TRBJ1-6, with 8 bases lining up with TRBD1. CDR3 length: 14 amino acids. CDR1 and CDR2 (germline): MGHRA, YSYEKL. The CDR3 region has the DNA TGCGCCAGCAGCCAGCAGGGGGCCAATTCACCCCTCCTCTTT. As protein: CASSQQGANSPLLF.

With respect to this clonotype: A junction end diverges from the germline sequence, so it may reflect a read error. The V and J genes are TRBV6-2 or TRBV6-3 and TRBJ2-5, with D perhaps matching TRBD1 (6 bases). The CDR3 contains 12 residues. Germline V lookup: CDR1 MNHEY, CDR2 SVGEGT. CDR3 DNA sequence: TGTCCCAGGGCCTTAGGGGGAGCGACCCAGTACTTC. Translated: CPRALGGATQYF.

As for this clonotype: This clone may be a read error of a much larger clone one base away. The chain joins TRBV7-8 to TRBJ1-1, with 7 bases lining up with TRBD1. Germline CDR1 reads SGHVS; CDR2 reads FQNEAQ. The trim removed 8 bases at V and 9 bases at J, leaving 12 bases unmatched. CDR3 length equals 13 residues. CDR3 region: CASGPSPGQQAFF. The CDR3 bases are TGTGCCAGCGGCCCCAGTCCGGGACAGCAAGCTTTCTTT.

Remarks on this clonotype: This clone may be a read error of a much larger clone one base away. The chain uses TRBV6-2 or TRBV6-3 and TRBJ2-7, with 10 bases identical to TRBD2. After removal of 7 bases from V and 8 bases from J, the junction contained 8 bases not matched to a gene. Germline CDR1 is MNHEY and CDR2 is SVGEGT. CDR3 length: 13 residues. In DNA form, the CDR3 reads TGTGCCAGCACCCTAGCGGGAGAAAGGAAGCAGTACTTC. This encodes CASTLAGERKQYF.

About this clonotype: This may be a read error: a much more frequent sequence differs by one nucleotide. The V gene is TRBV6-1, the J gene TRBJ1-2; 7 bases fit TRBD1. This CDR3 is built from 14 residues. Losses at the gene ends were 11 bases for V and 4 bases for J; bases not matched to a gene: 13. The V gene's germline CDR1 is MNHNS and CDR2 SASEGT. The CDR3, as DNA: TGTGCCGGCCAACACCCGACAGGGATCTATGGCTACACCTTC. This translates into CAGQHPTGIYGYTF.

This chain connects TRBV7-3 to TRBJ1-1, with D possibly TRBD1 on 6 matching bases. The CDR3 has 14 amino acids. Germline V lookup: CDR1 SGHTA, CDR2 FQGTGA. The V and J ends lost 1 base and 7 bases respectively, with 13 bases between them. CDR3 residues: CASSLMAGASEAFF. CDR3 DNA sequence: TGTGCCAGCAGCTTAATGGCAGGGGCGAGTGAAGCTTTCTTT.

This sequence joins TRBV5-6 and TRBJ2-2, with no clear D. The V end lost 6 bases, the J end lost 5 bases, and 14 bases lay between the germline ends. This CDR3 is built from 14 residues. Germline CDR1 reads SGHDT; CDR2 reads YYEEEE. The CDR3 region is CASIPLPLTGELFF. DNA for the CDR3: TGTGCCAGCATCCCCTTACCCCTGACCGGGGAGCTGTTTTTT.

The chain uses TRBV11-2 and TRBJ1-1; D ambiguous. Trimming stripped 5 bases from V and 5 bases from J, with 12 bases between. Per the germline V gene, CDR1 is SGHAT and CDR2 is FQNNGV. The CDR3 sequence is 13 residues long. DNA for the CDR3: TGTGCCAGCAGCCCCCCCCCCGAGACTGAAGCTTTCTTT. Translation gives CASSPPPETEAFF. The whole variable domain, filled in from reference TRBV11-2 and TRBJ1-1, reads EAGVAQSPRYKIIEKRQSVAFWCNPISGHATLYWYQQILGQGPKLLIQFQNNGVVDDSQLPKDRFSAERLKGVDSTLKIQPAKLEDSAVYLCASSPPPETEAFFGQGTRLTVV.

About this clonotype: A much larger clone is a single base away; this may be a read error. This is likely a read error, given that the CDR3 carries no conserved phenylalanine or tryptophan at its end. The chain has TRBV12-3 or TRBV12-4 and TRBJ1-5; D unclear. The CDR3 length is 14 residues. Trimming shortened V by 1 base and J by 7 bases, and 11 bases separated the two germline ends. CDR3 residues: CASSLEGWEQPQHY. CDR3 sequence (DNA): TGTGCCAGCAGTTTAGAAGGGTGGGAGCAGCCCCAGCATTAT.

As to this clonotype: A much more abundant neighbour one base away suggests this may be a read error. The chain employs TRBV6-5 and TRBJ2-1, with D perhaps TRBD1 (5 bases). CDR3 size: 11 residues. Germline V lookup: CDR1 MNHEY, CDR2 SVGAGI. The CDR3 nucleotides are TGTGCCAGCAGTTACTCGACAGAGCACTTCTTC. It encodes CASSYSTEHFF.

The table lists this clonotype with a count of one. A much bigger clone sits one base away, suggesting this may be a read error. CDR3 sequence: CASSEPPGDYFGYTF. The CDR3 DNA is TGTGCCAGCAGTGAACCGCCAGGGGACTATTTTGGCTACACCTTC. The chain recombines TRBV6-1 with TRBJ1-2, with D tentatively TRBD1 (6 bases). The CDR3 runs to 15 residues. Per the germline V gene, CDR1 is MNHNS and CDR2 is SASEGT. Trimming pared 2 bases from V and 7 bases from J, leaving 17 bases between.

At least ten counts were recorded for this clonotype. The genes are TRBV29-1 and TRBJ2-1; D call uncertain. Trimming took 4 bases from V and 0 from J, leaving 10 bases between them. Germline V gene data show CDR1 as SQVTM and CDR2 as ANQGSEA. The CDR3 extends over 14 amino acids. In DNA, the CDR3 is TGCAGCGTTGCGAGTCGGAGCTCCTACAATGAGCAGTTCTTC. It translates to CSVASRSSYNEQFF.

This clonotype was detected ten times or more. This rearrangement joins TRBV29-1 to TRBJ2-1; 10 bases are shared with TRBD2. The CDR3 consists of 16 residues. V shed 3 bases and J 7 bases; nucleotides not matched to a gene: 12. From germline, CDR1 is SQVTM and CDR2 ANQGSEA. CDR3 DNA sequence: TGCAGCGTTGAGTTCCAGCGGGAGGGCCTTTTGAATGAGCAGTTCTTC. Translation: CSVEFQREGLLNEQFF.

Regarding this clonotype: No conserved phenylalanine or tryptophan is present at the end of the CDR3, so a read error is the likely explanation. The rearrangement uses TRBV12-5 and TRBJ2-3; D is unclear. Germline CDR1 and CDR2: LGHNT and FRNRAP. This CDR3 has 12 residues. V was cut by 4 bases and J by 6 bases, with 8 bases left in between. The DNA for the CDR3 is TGTGCTAGTGGTTCGAGGTCGGATACGCAGTATCTT. Its protein product is CASGSRSDTQYL.